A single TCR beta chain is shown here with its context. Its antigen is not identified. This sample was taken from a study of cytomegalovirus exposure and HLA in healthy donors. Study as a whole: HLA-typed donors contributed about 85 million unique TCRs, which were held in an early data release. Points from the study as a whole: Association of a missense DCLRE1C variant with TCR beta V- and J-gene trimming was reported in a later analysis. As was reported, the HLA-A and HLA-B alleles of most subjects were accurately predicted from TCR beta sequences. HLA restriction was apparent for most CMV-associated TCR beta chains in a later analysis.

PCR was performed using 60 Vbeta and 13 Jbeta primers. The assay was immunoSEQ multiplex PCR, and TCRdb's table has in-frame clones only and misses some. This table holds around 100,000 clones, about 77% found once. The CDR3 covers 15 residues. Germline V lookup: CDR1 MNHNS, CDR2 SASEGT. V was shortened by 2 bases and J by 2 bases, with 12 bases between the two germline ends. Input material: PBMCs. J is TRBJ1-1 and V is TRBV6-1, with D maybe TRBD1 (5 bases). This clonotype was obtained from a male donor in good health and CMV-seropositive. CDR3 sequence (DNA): TGTGCCAGCAGTGAATATCAGGGTGGTAACACTGAAGCTTTCTTT. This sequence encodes CASSEYQGGNTEAFF.